The sequence of this T cell receptor (beta chain) was determined in a study of T cell responses to AZD1222 COVID-19 vaccine. Study outcomes and limitations: It should be noted that donors were predominantly white British and more often female, and clonal diversity was possibly underestimated. Spike-specific TCR breadth rose after two AZD1222 doses, and depth rose as well. At baseline, just a handful of AZD1222 recipients tested seropositive.

The assay was immunoSEQ multiplex PCR, and TCRdb's table has in-frame clones only and misses some. The sample lists about 140,000 clones, roughly nine tenths occurring once. The CDR3 is 13 residues long. Germline CDR1 GTSNPN, CDR2 SVGIG (reference sequence). V lost 5 bases, J lost 6 bases, and 6 bases stayed unmatched. Concerning this clone itself: Its specificity is not known.

The receptor comes from an adult who received the MenACWY meningococcal vaccine as a control. The gene calls are TRBV30 and TRBJ1-1, with 10 nucleotides matching TRBD1. The input for sequencing was peripheral blood, taken 28 days after the second dose of the MenACWY control vaccine. The CDR3 bases are TGTGCCTGGGGGACAGGGGAGTACTCTGAAGCTTTCTTT. Its translation is CAWGTGEYSEAFF.